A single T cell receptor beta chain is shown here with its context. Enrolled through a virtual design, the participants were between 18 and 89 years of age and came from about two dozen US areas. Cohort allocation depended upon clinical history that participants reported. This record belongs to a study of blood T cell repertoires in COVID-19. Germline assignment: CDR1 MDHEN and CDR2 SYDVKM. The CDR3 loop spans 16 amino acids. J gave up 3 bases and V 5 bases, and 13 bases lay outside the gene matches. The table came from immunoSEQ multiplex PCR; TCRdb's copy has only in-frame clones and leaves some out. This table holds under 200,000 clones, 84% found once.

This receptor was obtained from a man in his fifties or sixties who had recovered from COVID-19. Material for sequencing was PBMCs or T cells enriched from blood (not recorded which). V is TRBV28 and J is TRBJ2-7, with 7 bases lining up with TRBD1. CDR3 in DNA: TGTGCCAGCAGTCAACCTTCGGGACAGCCAGTCTACGAGCAGTACTTC. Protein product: CASSQPSGQPVYEQYF.